One sample yielded the 16 T cell receptor beta chains listed below, sequenced in a study of patients and donors after allogeneic stem cell transplantation. TCRdb redid the calling of the RT-PCR reads with MiXCR, one entry per CDR3 protein. Among under 95,000 distinct CDR3 sequences listed, 5% were seen once. The sample was blood, either unsorted or a sorted T cell fraction (not recorded which). The receptors were gathered from a human donor who was either an allogeneic HSCT recipient or a stem cell or donor lymphocyte infusion donor (not recorded which). It is not recorded whose cells these are; they may come from a transplant donor.

This clonotype was counted at least ten times. The CDR3 region has the DNA TGTGCCAGCAGCCCTGGGAGGGTTTGGAGTTTAAATGAGCAGTTCTTC. Protein sequence: CASSPGRVWSLNEQFF. The chain employs TRBV7-7 and TRBJ2-1; 7 nucleotides align to TRBD2. Germline V CDR1 and CDR2: SSHAT, FNYEAQ (reference sequence). This CDR3 contains 16 residues. The ends lost 5 bases at V and 7 bases at J; junction bases unmatched: 14. Complete variable domain (other parts from reference TRBV7-7 and TRBJ2-1): GAGVSQSPRYKVTKRGQDVTLRCDPISSHATLYWYQQALGQGPEFLTYFNYEAQPDKSGLPSDRFSAERPEGSISTLTIQRTEQRDSAMYRCASSPGRVWSLNEQFFGPGTRLTVL.

The chain is built from TRBV4-2 and TRBJ2-1; D not certain. Germline V CDR1 and CDR2: LGHNA, YNFKEQ. The CDR3 extends over 15 amino acids. Trimming removed 0 bases from V and 7 bases from J, with 13 bases in between. CDR3 nucleotide sequence: TGTGCCAGCAGCCAAGATCGGCTAGGCGAGAATGAGCAGTTCTTC. Translated, it gives CASSQDRLGENEQFF.

There are many counts of this clonotype. In DNA, the CDR3 is TGTGCCAGCAGCAGGGGGCGGGAGACCCAGTACTTC. Protein product: CASSRGRETQYF. V is TRBV5-6 and J is TRBJ2-5; TRBD1 aligns across 7 bases. CDR3 length equals 12 residues. Per the germline V gene, CDR1 is SGHDT and CDR2 is YYEEEE. The junction had 2 bases not matched to a gene; V was cut back by 4 bases and J by 5 bases.

In its sample, this clonotype is medium-sized. The chain carries TRBV28 and TRBJ2-7; TRBD2 might be the D (6 bases). The V end lost 3 bases, the J end lost 6 bases, and 18 bases lay between the germline ends. The germline V gene encodes CDR1 MDHEN and CDR2 SYDVKM. The CDR3 totals 15 residues. The CDR3 region is CASSLLGGSLGEQYF. The CDR3 nucleotides read TGTGCCAGCAGTTTGTTAGGAGGGAGTCTCGGCGAGCAGTACTTC. Full variable domain (rest looked up from reference TRBV28 and TRBJ2-7): DVKVTQSSRYLVKRTGEKVFLECVQDMDHENMFWYRQDPGLGLRLIYFSYDVKMKEKGDIPEGYSVSREKKERFSLILESASTNQTSMYLCASSLLGGSLGEQYFGPGTRLTVT.

This clonotype came up many times. V usage is TRBV15 and J usage is TRBJ1-5; TRBD1 agrees at 7 bases. This CDR3 is 14 amino acids long. Germline V CDR1 and CDR2: LNHNV, YYDKDF (reference sequence). V lost 4 bases, J lost 6 bases, and 6 bases stayed unmatched. For the CDR3, the DNA is TGTGCCACCAGCACCGACAGGGCACCTCAGCCCCAGCATTTT. It encodes CATSTDRAPQPQHF.

This clonotype was detected ten times or more. The rearrangement uses TRBV28 and TRBJ1-1; 7 positions match TRBD1. Losses at the gene ends were 5 bases for V and 8 bases for J; bases not matched to a gene: 11. CDR1 is MDHEN, CDR2 SYDVKM, per germline. This CDR3 spans 14 amino acids. The CDR3 DNA is TGTGCCAGCAGTGTACCGGACAGGCCCTACGAAGCTTTCTTT. Encoded protein: CASSVPDRPYEAFF.

The sample holds many counts of this clonotype. The genes are TRBV7-8 and TRBJ2-7; 10 bases are shared with TRBD2. The germline V gene has CDR1 SGHVS and CDR2 FQNEAQ. The CDR3 spans 15 residues. J gave up 5 bases and V 3 bases, and 7 bases lay outside the gene matches. CDR3 loop: CASSFGAGGFDEQYF. The DNA of the CDR3 is TGTGCCAGCAGCTTCGGAGCGGGGGGGTTTGACGAGCAGTACTTC.

This clonotype came up many times. The chain is built from TRBV12-3 or TRBV12-4 and TRBJ2-7; no firm D call. V gave up 5 bases and J gave up 3 bases, with 5 bases separating them. This CDR3 is 11 amino acids long. The CDR3: CASSQYYEQYF. As DNA, the CDR3 is TGTGCCAGCAGTCAGTACTACGAGCAGTACTTC.

The V call is TRBV5-1, the J call TRBJ2-5; 8 nucleotides match TRBD2. Germline loops: CDR1 SGHRS, CDR2 YFSETQ. The CDR3 totals 17 residues. The ends lost 0 bases at V and 0 bases at J; junction bases unmatched: 7. DNA for the CDR3: TGCGCCAGCAGCTTGGGTGTCGGGCGGGGGGACCAAGAGACCCAGTACTTC. This encodes CASSLGVGRGDQETQYF.

This clonotype was counted many times. V gene TRBV7-2 combines with J gene TRBJ2-3, with unresolved D. This CDR3 is 13 amino acids long. Per the germline V gene, CDR1 is SGHTA and CDR2 is FQGNSA. The ends were cut back, 4 bases at V and 6 bases at J, with 11 bases in the middle. The chain's CDR3 is CASSSLTRDTQYF. The CDR3 coding sequence is TGTGCCAGCAGCTCCTTGACCCGGGATACGCAGTATTTT.

This clonotype appeared many times. The chain carries TRBV5-1 and TRBJ2-1; no definite D call. CDR3 size: 13 residues. Trimming removed 5 bases from V and 3 bases from J, with 9 bases in between. CDR1 and CDR2 (germline): SGHRS, YFSETQ. DNA for the CDR3: TGCGCCAGCAGAGGGCAGGTCTACAATGAGCAGTTCTTC. Translation gives CASRGQVYNEQFF.

This clonotype appeared many times. The chain has TRBV10-2 and TRBJ2-1, with D tentatively TRBD1 (5 bases). The CDR3 consists of 15 residues. The V and J ends lost 3 bases and 3 bases respectively, with 12 bases between them. Germline V lookup: CDR1 WSHSY, CDR2 SAAADI. The CDR3 region has the DNA TGCGCCAGCAGTGAACGGCAGGGCCGCTACAATGAGCAGTTCTTC. It encodes CASSERQGRYNEQFF.

This clonotype occurred many times. The CDR3 here is CAWSLEGFLRAGELFF. CDR3 nucleotides: TGTGCCTGGAGTTTGGAGGGCTTTTTAAGGGCCGGGGAGCTGTTTTTT. The chain couples TRBV30 to TRBJ2-2, with a possible D match to TRBD2 (6 bases). The CDR3 has 16 residues. The germline V and J ends were trimmed by 2 bases and 6 bases, with 19 bases remaining between them. Germline values: CDR1 GTSNPN, CDR2 SVGIG (reference sequence).

This clonotype was seen repeatedly, ten times or more. The chain couples TRBV4-1 to TRBJ2-3, with TRBD1 matching over 10 bases. With V trimmed by 4 bases and J by 6 bases, 16 bases remained unmatched. The CDR3 is 18 amino acids. The germline gives CDR1 MGHRA, CDR2 YSYEKL. CDR3 sequence: CASSPIGQGGHRGDTQYF. CDR3 coding DNA: TGCGCCAGCAGCCCCATCGGACAGGGGGGGCACAGGGGGGATACGCAGTATTTT.

This clonotype was detected many times. The chain is built from TRBV9 and TRBJ2-5; D unresolved. Between the trimmed V and J ends, which lost 0 bases and 2 bases, there was a span of 11 bases. CDR1 SGDLS and CDR2 YYNGEE come from the germline V gene. This CDR3 has 15 amino acids. CDR3 DNA sequence: TGTGCCAGCAGCGTAGCCGGGCAGAGTCAAGAGACCCAGTACTTC. Translation: CASSVAGQSQETQYF.

This clonotype was counted many times. V gene TRBV6-5 combines with J gene TRBJ1-2; no clear D. From germline, CDR1 is MNHEY and CDR2 SVGAGI. V was pared by 5 bases and J by 4 bases, with 5 bases between. The CDR3 runs 11 residues. The CDR3 here is CASSKGYGYTF. CDR3 nucleotides: TGTGCCAGCAGTAAGGGCTATGGCTACACCTTC.